These 5 T cell receptor beta chains were all obtained from the same sample, sequenced in a study of CD8+ T cells in alopecia areata. This sample's treatment: oral pan-JAK inhibitor, 5-10 mg twice daily. cDNA reverse transcribed from extracted RNA served as the sequencing template. Libraries were prepared by immunoSEQ multiplex PCR; TCRdb keeps only in-frame clonotypes and omits some of them. The sample comprises fewer than 250,000 clones, 50% to 60% of which are singletons, and about 0.65% rests with the top ten. Sequenced here: CD4+ T cells sorted from blood, sampled at week 4, from a patient treated with tofacitinib. The receptor source for this set is a human donor with alopecia areata.

The rearrangement joins TRBV30 to TRBJ2-7; D perhaps matches TRBD1 (5 bases). CDR1 and CDR2 (germline): GTSNPN, SVGIG (reference sequence). This CDR3 is built from 17 residues. V gave up 0 bases and J gave up 0 bases, with 18 bases separating them. In DNA form, the CDR3 reads TGTGCCTGGAGTGTAAGGTTTGACAGTCGAAGCTCCTACGAGCAGTACTTC. This gives the protein CAWSVRFDSRSSYEQYF. Looking up the rest from reference TRBV30 and TRBJ2-7 gives the full variable domain: SQTIHQWPATLVQPVGSPLSLECTVEGTSNPNLYWYRQAAGRGLQLLFYSVGIGQISSEVPQNLSASRPQDRQFILSSKKLLLSDSGFYLCAWSVRFDSRSSYEQYFGPGTRLTVT.

The rearrangement uses TRBV27 and TRBJ2-7; tentatively, D is TRBD2 (7 bases). Trimming pared 5 bases from V and 5 bases from J, leaving 28 bases between. The CDR3 contains 18 residues. The V gene's germline CDR1 is MNHEY and CDR2 SMNVEV (reference sequence). CDR3 protein: CASSPPSAGVVRGNEQYF. The DNA of the CDR3 is TGTGCCAGCAGTCCCCCCTCGGCGGGAGTGGTCAGGGGAAACGAGCAGTACTTC.

This clone was seen a handful of times. This sequence joins TRBV7-2 and TRBJ2-7; D possibly corresponds to TRBD2 (6 bases). Trimming took 8 bases from V and 8 from J, leaving 19 bases between them. The CDR3 loop spans 13 amino acids. Germline values: CDR1 SGHTA, CDR2 FQGNSA. For the CDR3, the DNA is TGTGCCAGCGGGGGGTATAAGGAACCCAAGCAGTACTTC. This encodes CASGGYKEPKQYF. Looking up the rest from reference TRBV7-2 and TRBJ2-7 gives the full variable domain: GAGVSQSPSNKVTEKGKDVELRCDPISGHTALYWYRQSLGQGLEFLIYFQGNSAPDKSGLPSDRFSAERTGGSVSTLTIQRTQQEDSAVYLCASGGYKEPKQYFGPGTRLTVT.

The J gene is TRBJ2-3, the V gene TRBV11-2, with TRBD1 identical over 8 bases. This CDR3 comprises 16 residues. J was trimmed by 2 bases and V by 4 bases; bases with no gene match: 8. Germline-derived CDR1 and CDR2 are SGHAT and FQNNGV. The CDR3 bases are TGTGCCAGCAGCTCGCTCGGACAGGGAGCCACAGATACGCAGTATTTT. It encodes CASSSLGQGATDTQYF.

The chain has TRBV9 and TRBJ2-3; D is undetermined. The germline gives CDR1 SGDLS, CDR2 YYNGEE. V lost 3 bases and J lost 2, with 13 bases in between. The CDR3 is made up of 15 amino acids. CDR3 bases: TGTGCCAGCAGCGAATCCCCCGGATACACAGATACGCAGTATTTT. Its protein is CASSESPGYTDTQYF.